The next 19 T cell receptor beta chains were all read from a single sample in a study of blood T cell repertoires in COVID-19. Generated by immunoSEQ multiplex PCR, the TCRdb table keeps only in-frame clones and is missing some. The table shows fewer than 200,000 clones, with roughly 80% occurring only once. Sequencing was performed on peripheral blood. These receptors were collected from a woman of 80 years or more with acute or convalescent COVID-19.

This chain uses TRBV18 with TRBJ2-3, with TRBD1 as a possible D gene (5 bases). The V and J ends lost 3 bases and 5 bases respectively, with 15 bases between them. CDR1 and CDR2 from the germline V gene are KGHSH and LQKENI. The CDR3 is made up of 15 amino acids. The CDR3 is CASSPARAAVDTQYF. CDR3 bases: TGTGCCAGCTCACCTGCCAGGGCCGCGGTAGATACGCAGTATTTT.

This clone showed up just a few times. The chain is built from TRBV2 and TRBJ1-4; D gene unclear. Per the germline V gene, CDR1 is SNHLY and CDR2 is FYNNEI. The CDR3 covers 14 residues. Trimming shortened V by 2 bases and J by 8 bases, and 12 bases separated the two germline ends. The CDR3 loop is CASSERQVEEKLFF. The DNA of the CDR3 is TGTGCCAGCAGTGAAAGGCAGGTGGAAGAAAAACTGTTTTTT. Full variable domain (outside the CDR3, taken from reference TRBV2 and TRBJ1-4): EPEVTQTPSHQVTQMGQEVILRCVPISNHLYFYWYRQILGQKVEFLVSFYNNEISEKSEIFDDQFSVERPDGSNFTLKIRSTKLEDSAMYFCASSERQVEEKLFFGSGTQLSVL.

The chain carries TRBV7-2 and TRBJ2-7; 8 bases align to TRBD1. This CDR3 has 15 amino acids. From germline, CDR1 is SGHTA and CDR2 FQGNSA. V gave up 1 base and J gave up 6 bases; unmatched junction bases: 8. The CDR3 region has the DNA TGTGCCAGCAGCTTAGGAGTGGACAGGGTGGGCGAGCAGTACTTC. It encodes CASSLGVDRVGEQYF.

V usage is TRBV6-1 and J usage is TRBJ1-3, with D possibly TRBD1 on 6 matching bases. The V gene lost 0 bases and the J gene lost 2 bases, with 17 bases spanning the gap. Germline values: CDR1 MNHNS, CDR2 SASEGT. CDR3 size: 18 residues. The CDR3 bases are TGTGCCAGCAGTGAAGCCTCCACCGGACAGCACCCTGGAAACACCATATATTTT. Protein product: CASSEASTGQHPGNTIYF.

The genes are TRBV19 and TRBJ1-3; the D is unclear. V was cut by 5 bases and J by 0 bases, with 14 bases left in between. CDR1 and CDR2 from the germline V gene are LNHDA and SQIVND (reference sequence). The CDR3 spans 16 residues. CDR3 coding DNA: TGTGCCAGTAGTCTTGACAATACACTCTCTGGAAACACCATATATTTT. This sequence encodes CASSLDNTLSGNTIYF.

This chain links TRBV29-1 with TRBJ2-7; D is unresolved. V lost 4 bases and J lost 3, with 7 bases in between. The CDR3 has 11 residues. Germline V CDR1 and CDR2: SQVTM, ANQGSEA. The CDR3 bases are TGCAGCGTTGTTTACAGCTACGAGCAGTACTTC. It codes for CSVVYSYEQYF.

The V call is TRBV5-5, the J call TRBJ2-2; 13 nucleotides align to TRBD2. V trimming: 0 bases; J trimming: 2 bases; junction bases outside the gene matches: 7. The germline V gene has CDR1 SGHKS and CDR2 YYEKEE (reference sequence). The CDR3 contains 19 residues. The CDR3 DNA is TGTGCCAGCAGCTTGGCCACCGGACTAGCGGGGGATAACACCGGGGAGCTGTTTTTT. Encoded protein: CASSLATGLAGDNTGELFF.

The V and J genes are TRBV5-4 and TRBJ2-7; maybe TRBD2 (6 bases). Germline assignment: CDR1 SGHNT and CDR2 YYREEE (reference sequence). There are 16 residues in the CDR3. The germline V and J ends were trimmed by 4 bases and 6 bases, with 23 bases remaining between them. This CDR3 is CASSLGVEGGSGEQYF. The DNA for the CDR3 is TGTGCCAGCAGCCTGGGGGTGGAGGGAGGATCGGGCGAGCAGTACTTC.

The chain has TRBV9 and TRBJ1-1, with a possible D match to TRBD1 (6 bases). This CDR3 spans 13 amino acids. Germline lookup yields CDR1 SGDLS and CDR2 YYNGEE. Trimming stripped 2 bases from V and 5 bases from J, with 10 bases between. The CDR3 sequence is CASSVFRGTEAFF. For the CDR3, the DNA is TGTGCCAGCAGCGTTTTCAGGGGAACTGAAGCTTTCTTT.

V and J are TRBV7-2 and TRBJ2-3, with unresolved D. The V end was cut by 2 bases, the J end by 5 bases, with 2 bases between. Germline V gene sequence: CDR1 SGHTA, CDR2 FQGNSA. This CDR3 spans 11 amino acids. The chain's CDR3 is CASSLQDTQYF. CDR3 nucleotides: TGTGCCAGCAGCTTACAAGATACGCAGTATTTT.

The rearrangement links TRBV15 to TRBJ1-4; D unresolved. In germline, CDR1 is LNHNV, CDR2 YYDKDF (reference sequence). The CDR3 length is 16 residues. V dropped 2 bases and J dropped 8 bases, with 18 bases sitting between them. The CDR3 protein is CATSRLLKEQGEKLFF. The CDR3, as DNA: TGTGCCACCAGCAGACTTTTGAAGGAGCAAGGAGAAAAACTGTTTTTT.

V is TRBV4-2 and J is TRBJ1-2; 7 nucleotides align to TRBD1. The CDR3 sequence is 14 residues long. The junction had 5 bases not matched to a gene; V was cut back by 4 bases and J by 3 bases. The germline gives CDR1 LGHNA, CDR2 YNFKEQ. DNA of the CDR3: TGTGCCAGCAGCCTCAGAGGGACAGACTATGGCTACACCTTC. It yields the protein CASSLRGTDYGYTF.

Only a few counts were recorded for this clone. This sequence joins TRBV5-1 and TRBJ2-2; 11 nucleotides align to TRBD2. Germline V CDR1 and CDR2: SGHRS, YFSETQ. The CDR3 is 16 residues long. Trimming at V came to 0 bases and at J to 7 bases, leaving 5 bases not matched to a gene. In DNA form, the CDR3 reads TGCGCCAGCAGCTTGGCGGCTAGCGGGAGGAGCGGGGAGCTGTTTTTT. The encoded protein is CASSLAASGRSGELFF.

The CDR3 DNA is TGTGCCTGGAGGAGACAGGGTAACTATGGCTACACCTTC. This gives the protein CAWRRQGNYGYTF. The rearrangement links TRBV30 to TRBJ1-2; TRBD1 matches at 7 bases. The CDR3 extends over 13 amino acids. Looked up from germline, CDR1 is GTSNPN and CDR2 is SVGIG (reference sequence). J gave up 1 base and V 3 bases, and 2 bases lay outside the gene matches.

This clone was recorded a few times. The V and J genes are TRBV24-1 and TRBJ2-2, with D possibly being TRBD2 (5 bases). V was trimmed by 10 bases and J by 5 bases, leaving 25 bases between them. This CDR3 is built from 17 residues. Germline loops: CDR1 KGHDR, CDR2 SFDVKD. This CDR3 is CATTTTSAGVQTGELFF. CDR3 nucleotides: TGTGCCACAACCACGACTTCGGCCGGGGTACAGACCGGGGAGCTGTTTTTT.

The chain combines TRBV21-1 with TRBJ2-5; TRBD1, the table's D call, was not compared with the DNA. TRBV21-1 is classified as a pseudogene. CDR3 length equals 18 residues. The CDR3 nucleotides read TGTGCCAGCAGCAAATCTGGGCAGGGGAAATCCGGTCAAGAGACCCAGTACTTC. Protein: CASSKSGQGKSGQETQYF.

The V and J genes are TRBV5-6 and TRBJ2-4, with D possibly being TRBD1 (6 bases). The length of the CDR3 is 16 residues. Trimming left V 4 bases short and J 3 bases short, with 17 bases between. Per the germline V gene, CDR1 is SGHDT and CDR2 is YYEEEE. CDR3 DNA: TGTGCCAGCAGCAGCAAGACAGGCTATGTCAAAAACATTCAGTACTTC. Translating it yields CASSSKTGYVKNIQYF. The whole variable domain, remainder taken from reference TRBV5-6 and TRBJ2-4, is DAGVTQSPTHLIKTRGQQVTLRCSPKSGHDTVSWYQQALGQGPQFIFQYYEEEERQRGNFPDRFSGHQFPNYSSELNVNALLLGDSALYLCASSSKTGYVKNIQYFGAGTRLSVL.

The J gene is TRBJ2-1, the V gene TRBV5-8; weak D call: TRBD1 (5 bases). The CDR3 loop spans 15 amino acids. Looked up from germline, CDR1 is SGHTS and CDR2 is YDEGEE. The V end lost 2 bases, the J end lost 8 bases, and 17 bases lay between the germline ends. The CDR3 region is CASSFSGFVVDEQFF. CDR3 in DNA: TGTGCCAGCAGCTTTTCAGGGTTCGTGGTCGATGAGCAGTTCTTC.

V and J are TRBV3-1 (or the pseudogene TRBV3-2) and TRBJ2-1; 12 bases are shared with TRBD2. J was trimmed by 9 bases and V by 4 bases; bases with no gene match: 7. Germline CDR1 LGHDT, CDR2 YNNKEL (reference sequence). The length of the CDR3 is 15 residues. This chain's CDR3 is CASSPTSGRGSEQFF. The CDR3 DNA is TGTGCCAGCAGCCCGACTAGCGGGAGAGGCAGTGAGCAGTTCTTC.